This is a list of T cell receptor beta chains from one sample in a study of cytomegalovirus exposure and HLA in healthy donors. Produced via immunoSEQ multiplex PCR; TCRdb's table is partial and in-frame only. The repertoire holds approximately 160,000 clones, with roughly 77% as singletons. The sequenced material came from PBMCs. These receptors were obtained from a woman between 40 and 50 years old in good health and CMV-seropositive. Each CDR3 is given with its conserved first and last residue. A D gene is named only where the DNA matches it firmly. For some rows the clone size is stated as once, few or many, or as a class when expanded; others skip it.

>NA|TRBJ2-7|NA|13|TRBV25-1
CASSGRVSYEQYF
TGTGCCAGCAGTGGCAGGGTCTCCTACGAGCAGTACTTC
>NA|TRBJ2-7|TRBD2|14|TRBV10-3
CAISLQTSIGEQYF
TGTGCCATCAGTCTTCAGACTAGCATAGGCGAGCAGTACTTC
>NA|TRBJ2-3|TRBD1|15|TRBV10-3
CAISGGRGRRDTQYF
TGTGCCATCAGTGGTGGCAGGGGGCGGCGAGATACGCAGTATTTT
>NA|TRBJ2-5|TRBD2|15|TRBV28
CASSFGGLAQETQYF
TGTGCCAGCAGTTTCGGGGGACTAGCCCAAGAGACCCAGTACTTC
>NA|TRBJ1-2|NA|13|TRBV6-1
CASTWEGTYGYTF
TGTGCCAGCACGTGGGAGGGGACCTATGGCTACACCTTC
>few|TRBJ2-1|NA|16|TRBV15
CATSRRTGSSYNEQFF
TGTGCCACCAGTCGTCGGACGGGGAGCTCCTACAATGAGCAGTTCTTC
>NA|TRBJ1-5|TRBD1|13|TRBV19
CASATGENQPQHF
TGTGCCAGTGCCACAGGGGAGAATCAGCCCCAGCATTTT
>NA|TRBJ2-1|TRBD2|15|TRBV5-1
CASSSLAGGTNEQFF
TGCGCAAGCAGCTCGCTAGCGGGAGGGACGAATGAGCAGTTCTTC
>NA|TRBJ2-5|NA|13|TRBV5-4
CASSLAYQETQYF
TGTGCCAGCAGCTTGGCCTACCAAGAGACCCAGTACTTC
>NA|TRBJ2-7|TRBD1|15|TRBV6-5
CATSFGDSSPYEQYF
TGTGCCACCTCCTTTGGGGACAGTAGCCCCTACGAGCAGTACTTC
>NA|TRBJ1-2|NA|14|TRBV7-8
CASSLVGGANGYTF
TGTGCCAGCAGCTTAGTCGGCGGGGCAAATGGCTACACCTTC
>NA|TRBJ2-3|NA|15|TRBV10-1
CASSDGLSITDTQYF
TGCGCCAGCAGTGATGGCTTATCCATCACAGATACGCAGTATTTT
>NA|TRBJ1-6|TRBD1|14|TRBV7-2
CASSPTGVPPTLHF
TGTGCCAGCAGCCCGACAGGGGTCCCTCCCACCCTCCACTTT
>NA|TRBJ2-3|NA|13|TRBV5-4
CASSSQITDTQYF
TGTGCCAGCAGCTCACAAATCACAGATACGCAGTATTTT
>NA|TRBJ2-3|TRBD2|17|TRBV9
CASSARGGGLATDTQYF
TGTGCCAGCAGCGCTCGAGGTGGGGGACTAGCGACCGATACGCAGTATTTT
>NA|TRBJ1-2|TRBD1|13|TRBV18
CASGPGQDYGYTF
TGTGCCAGCGGGCCGGGACAGGACTATGGCTACACCTTC
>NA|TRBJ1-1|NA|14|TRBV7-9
CASGPTEMNTEAFF
TGTGCCAGCGGTCCCACAGAGATGAACACTGAAGCTTTCTTT
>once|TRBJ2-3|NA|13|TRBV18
CASSRLNTDTQYF
TGTGCCAGCTCACGCCTAAACACAGATACGCAGTATTTT
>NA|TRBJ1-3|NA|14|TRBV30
CAWSPGEPGNTIYF
TGTGCCTGGAGTCCCGGGGAGCCTGGAAACACCATATATTTT
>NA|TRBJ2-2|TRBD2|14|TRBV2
CATVRLATTGELFF
TGTGCCACAGTTCGACTAGCCACCACCGGGGAGCTGTTTTTT
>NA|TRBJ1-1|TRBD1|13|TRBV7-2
CASSRLQGTEAFF
TGTGCCAGCAGTCGACTACAGGGGACTGAAGCTTTCTTT
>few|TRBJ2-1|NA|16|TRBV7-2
CASSIQGRSSYNEQFF
TGTGCCAGCAGCATACAGGGCCGTAGCTCCTACAATGAGCAGTTCTTC
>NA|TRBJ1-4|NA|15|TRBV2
CASVRQIATNEKLFF
TGTGCCAGCGTCCGACAGATTGCAACTAATGAAAAACTGTTTTTT
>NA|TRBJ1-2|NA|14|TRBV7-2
CASSAVTQNYGYTF
TGTGCCAGCAGCGCCGTCACACAAAACTATGGCTACACCTTC
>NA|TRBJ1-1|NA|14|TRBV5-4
CASRRQGLGTEAFF
TGTGCCAGCAGACGCCAAGGACTTGGGACTGAAGCTTTCTTT
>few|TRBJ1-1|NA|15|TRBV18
CASSPPGGGDTEAFF
TGTGCCAGCTCACCACCAGGGGGAGGGGACACTGAAGCTTTCTTT